Only one count was recorded for the clone carrying this TCR beta chain. Original handling: Amplification from reference gene primers served as the basis for estimated nucleated cell counts. Using immunoSEQ multiplex PCR, the repertoire was profiled, and TCRdb retains in-frame clones only, with some absent. V and J calls and clone size are as listed in that table; D and trimming were resolved from the DNA. The sample lists 60,000 to 70,000 clones, approximately 87% occurring once. These data come from a study of blood T cell repertoires in COVID-19. Study in general: Nucleic acid was either cDNA or gDNA, and it came from T cells, B-cell-depleted T cells, or PBMCs.

This CDR3 spans 13 amino acids. Looked up from germline, CDR1 is LNHNV and CDR2 is YYDKDF (reference sequence). V dropped 6 bases and J dropped 5 bases, with 11 bases sitting between them. Sequenced material: peripheral blood. This TCR was sampled from a man in his fifties with active COVID-19. The chain recombines TRBV15 with TRBJ1-5; no firm D call. CDR3 in DNA: TGTGCCACCAGTAGCGGAGGGCATCAGCCCCAGCATTTT. Its protein product is CATSSGGHQPQHF.